The entry below gives a single TCR beta chain sequence along with its context. Antigen specificity is unknown. TCRdb processed the 5' RACE reads again and assigns one entry to each CDR3 protein, with no DNA. Listed are about 260,000 distinct CDR3 sequences; around 0.4% falls within the top ten. The source of the sample is a study of T cells expressing NK-cell markers. Germline V gene data show CDR1 as SGHRS and CDR2 as YFSETQ. The CDR3 has 13 residues. The study's findings and limits: In roughly 6 donors, dominant CD3+CD56+NKG2C+ clones formed roughly 1.0-7.5% of CD8+ cells.

This rearrangement joins TRBV5-1 to TRBJ2-7. This sequence was found in a young man in good health. The sequencing sample was made of blood T cells: a sorted CD56 or NKG2C T cell subset, CD4+ or CD8+ T cells, or bulk PBMC T cells (not recorded which). CDR3 residues: CASSLAPRTEQYF. Filled out from reference TRBV5-1 and TRBJ2-7, the complete variable domain reads KAGVTQTPRYLIKTRGQQVTLSCSPISGHRSVSWYQQTPGQGLQFLFEYFSETQRNKGNFPGRFSGRQFSNSRSEMNVSTLELGDSALYLCASSLAPRTEQYFGPGTRLTVT.